Reported below is one T cell receptor beta chain. Its antigen is not identified. V was cut by 3 bases and J by 1 base, with 4 bases left in between. The V gene's germline CDR1 is SEHNR and CDR2 FQNEAQ (reference sequence). The CDR3 is 13 residues long. This specimen comes from a study of persistence of HIV-infected CD4 T cells. Across the study: Median time on suppressive ART was seven to eight years. Findings and limits, study-wide: Proviral oligoclonality tracked with TCR oligoclonality within the same sorted cells. Compared with CD3/CD28-stimulated cells, CMV- and Gag-responding cells showed lower TCRbeta richness.

The libraries were made with immunoSEQ version 4 in survey mode. The table came from immunoSEQ multiplex PCR; TCRdb's copy has only in-frame clones and leaves some out. Here the sample spans roughly 17,000 clones, about two thirds being singletons. Cells were stimulated with CMV-infected fibroblast lysates at approximately 10 ug/mL. CD4+ T cells upregulating both CD40 ligand and CD69 were sorted as responding cells. The chain is built from TRBV7-9 and TRBJ2-1; D is undetermined. The material was CD4+ T cells sorted from PBMCs after roughly 20-hour stimulation, obtained from a patient who received antiretroviral therapy. The source is an adult woman with HIV who was CMV-seropositive. The CDR3 DNA is TGTGCCAGCAGCTTCGAATCCTACAATGAGCAGTTCTTC. Translation: CASSFESYNEQFF.